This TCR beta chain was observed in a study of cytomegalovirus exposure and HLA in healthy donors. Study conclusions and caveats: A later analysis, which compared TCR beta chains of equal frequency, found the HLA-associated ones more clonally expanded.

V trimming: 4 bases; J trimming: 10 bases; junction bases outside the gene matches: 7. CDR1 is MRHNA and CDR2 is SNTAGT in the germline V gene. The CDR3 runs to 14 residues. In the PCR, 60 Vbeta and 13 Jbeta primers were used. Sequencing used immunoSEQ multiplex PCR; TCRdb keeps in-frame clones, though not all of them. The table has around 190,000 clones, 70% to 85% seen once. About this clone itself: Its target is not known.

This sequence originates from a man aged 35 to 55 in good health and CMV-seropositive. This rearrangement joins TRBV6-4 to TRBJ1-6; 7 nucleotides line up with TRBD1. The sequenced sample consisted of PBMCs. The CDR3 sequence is CASSGVAGGSPLHF. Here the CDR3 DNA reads TGTGCCAGCAGTGGGGTAGCAGGGGGGTCACCCCTCCACTTT.